This passage covers 31 T cell receptor beta chains from one sample sequenced in a study of T cell responses to AZD1222 COVID-19 vaccine. Profiling relied on immunoSEQ multiplex PCR, and the TCRdb table lists in-frame clones only, not all of them. The sample includes some 200,000 clones, around 89% seen only once; the top ten take approximately 26%. This specimen consisted of peripheral blood, obtained 28 days after the second AZD1222 dose. These TCRs come from an adult who received the AZD1222 COVID-19 vaccine.

The rearrangement links TRBV7-3 to TRBJ2-2; TRBD2 matches 12 bases. The ends lost 4 bases at V and 6 bases at J; junction bases unmatched: 6. Germline V lookup: CDR1 SGHTA, CDR2 FQGTGA. The CDR3 is 16 residues long. The DNA for the CDR3 is TGTGCCAGCAGCTCTAGCGGGAGGGACTCCTCCGGGGAGCTGTTTTTT. Translated: CASSSSGRDSSGELFF. The full variable domain, in which reference TRBV7-3 and TRBJ2-2 provide the parts outside the CDR3, is GAGVSQTPSNKVTEKGKYVELRCDPISGHTALYWYRQSLGQGPEFLIYFQGTGAADDSGLPNDRFFAVRPEGSVSTLKIQRTERGDSAVYLCASSSSGRDSSGELFFGEGSRLTVL.

The chain recombines TRBV7-2 with TRBJ1-4; weak D call: TRBD1 (6 bases). The CDR3 totals 15 residues. The V gene lost 10 bases and the J gene lost 9 bases, with 24 bases spanning the gap. Germline V lookup: CDR1 SGHTA, CDR2 FQGNSA. The CDR3 sequence: CAISAGGGAGKKLFF. Written as DNA, the CDR3 is TGTGCCATTTCTGCAGGCGGGGGCGCGGGTAAAAAACTGTTTTTT.

CDR3 sequence: CASTPLQGLAGGLRNEQFF. The CDR3 DNA sequence: TGTGCCAGCACCCCCCTTCAGGGACTAGCGGGAGGGCTGAGGAATGAGCAGTTCTTC. The gene calls are TRBV6-2 or TRBV6-3 and TRBJ2-1; 16 bases map to TRBD2. Germline trimming cut 7 bases from V and 7 bases from J; bases unmatched to any gene: 16. The germline gives CDR1 MNHEY, CDR2 SVGEGT. This CDR3 is 19 amino acids long.

This chain links TRBV7-2 with TRBJ1-2, with TRBD1 matching over 7 bases. This CDR3 comprises 14 residues. CDR1 SGHTA and CDR2 FQGNSA come from the germline V gene. The J segment lost 3 bases and the V segment lost 1 base, leaving 2 bases of the junction unmatched. The CDR3 nucleotides read TGTGCCAGCAGCTTAGATCAGGGGGACTATGGCTACACCTTC. Protein product: CASSLDQGDYGYTF.

The chain recombines TRBV10-1 with TRBJ2-3, with unresolved D. CDR1 and CDR2 (germline): WNHNN, SYGVQD (reference sequence). V was cut by 5 bases and J by 3 bases, with 12 bases left in between. The CDR3 runs 14 residues. CDR3 residues: CASSHLPSTDTQYF. The DNA for the CDR3 is TGCGCCAGCAGTCATCTACCCTCGACAGATACGCAGTATTTT.

The J gene is TRBJ1-5, the V gene TRBV19, with D perhaps TRBD1 (5 bases). The germline V and J ends were trimmed by 3 bases and 3 bases, with 12 bases remaining between them. The CDR3 covers 15 residues. The germline CDR1 and CDR2 sequences are LNHDA and SQIVND (reference sequence). CDR3 sequence (DNA): TGTGCCAGTAGTATTGGGGCCACAGTCAATCAGCCCCAGCATTTT. Its translation is CASSIGATVNQPQHF. The entire variable domain, with the rest obtained from reference TRBV19 and TRBJ1-5, is as follows: DGGITQSPKYLFRKEGQNVTLSCEQNLNHDAMYWYRQDPGQGLRLIYYSQIVNDFQKGDIAEGYSVSREKKESFPLTVTSAQKNPTAFYLCASSIGATVNQPQHFGDGTRLSIL.

The chain links TRBV18 to TRBJ2-1, with 9 nucleotides matching TRBD1. The V segment lost 3 bases and the J segment 8 bases; nucleotides outside the gene matches: 2. Germline CDR1 KGHSH, CDR2 LQKENI. The CDR3 length is 13 residues. CDR3: CASSPGQGDEQFF. CDR3 in DNA: TGTGCCAGCTCACCGGGACAGGGCGATGAGCAGTTCTTC.

The chain has TRBV11-2 and TRBJ2-2; D not resolved. Trimming removed 5 bases at V and 2 bases at J, with 9 bases between. The germline V gene encodes CDR1 SGHAT and CDR2 FQNNGV. The CDR3 has 14 amino acids. The CDR3 DNA is TGTGCCAGCAGCCCCGCCGGCAACACCGGGGAGCTGTTTTTT. Translation gives CASSPAGNTGELFF.

The chain couples TRBV7-2 to TRBJ1-1; D not resolved. CDR1 and CDR2 from the germline V gene are SGHTA and FQGNSA. The CDR3 loop spans 13 amino acids. The V gene lost 1 base and the J gene lost 3 bases, with 6 bases spanning the gap. The CDR3 DNA reads TGTGCCAGCAGCTTAGGACACGACACTGAAGCTTTCTTT. Its protein is CASSLGHDTEAFF. Variable domain in full (rest from reference TRBV7-2 and TRBJ1-1): GAGVSQSPSNKVTEKGKDVELRCDPISGHTALYWYRQSLGQGLEFLIYFQGNSAPDKSGLPSDRFSAERTGGSVSTLTIQRTQQEDSAVYLCASSLGHDTEAFFGQGTRLTVV.

This chain connects TRBV5-1 to TRBJ2-7; the match to TRBD2 covers 13 bases. J gave up 3 bases and V 4 bases, and 4 bases lay outside the gene matches. This CDR3 is 15 amino acids long. The germline V gene encodes CDR1 SGHRS and CDR2 YFSETQ. The CDR3 nucleotides are TGCGCCAGCAGCCCACTAGCGGGAGGGTTCTACGAGCAGTACTTC. This encodes CASSPLAGGFYEQYF.

The chain carries TRBV28 and TRBJ1-2; D may be TRBD1 (5 bases). V lost 7 bases and J 2 bases, leaving 11 bases between the germline ends. This CDR3 comprises 13 residues. Looked up from germline, CDR1 is MDHEN and CDR2 is SYDVKM. The CDR3 sequence: CASKRGDNYGYTF. The CDR3 DNA reads TGTGCCAGCAAAAGGGGTGACAACTATGGCTACACCTTC.

In this sample, this clone turned up once. CDR3 protein: CASSPTGLANTGELFF. The CDR3 DNA sequence: TGCGCCAGCAGCCCCACGGGACTTGCGAACACCGGGGAGCTGTTTTTT. The chain uses TRBV5-1 and TRBJ2-2, with D maybe TRBD2 (6 bases). Trimming stripped 4 bases from V and 0 bases from J, with 13 bases between. Germline assignment: CDR1 SGHRS and CDR2 YFSETQ. This CDR3 is built from 16 residues. The full variable domain, its missing parts supplied by reference TRBV5-1 and TRBJ2-2, is KAGVTQTPRYLIKTRGQQVTLSCSPISGHRSVSWYQQTPGQGLQFLFEYFSETQRNKGNFPGRFSGRQFSNSRSEMNVSTLELGDSALYLCASSPTGLANTGELFFGEGSRLTVL.

The J gene is TRBJ2-7, the V gene TRBV7-2; D unresolved. This CDR3 contains 14 residues. Germline loops: CDR1 SGHTA, CDR2 FQGNSA. Trimming removed 1 base at V and 4 bases at J, with 11 bases between. The CDR3 is CASSLGVPSYEQYF. The DNA of the CDR3 is TGTGCCAGCAGCTTAGGTGTACCTTCTTACGAGCAGTACTTC.

This chain uses TRBV27 with TRBJ1-3; D not resolved. V was pared by 8 bases and J by 7 bases, with 15 bases between. CDR1 is MNHEY and CDR2 is SMNVEV in the germline V gene (reference sequence). There are 13 residues in the CDR3. The CDR3 DNA is TGTGCCAGCGCCCCTCTTGGGGATAACACCATATATTTT. Its protein product is CASAPLGDNTIYF.

In nucleotides, the CDR3 is TGTGCCAGCAGTTCAATCGGGGGCTCCTACAATGAGCAGTTCTTC. This sequence encodes CASSSIGGSYNEQFF. The V gene is TRBV28, the J gene TRBJ2-1; D perhaps matches TRBD2 (6 bases). Trimming stripped 4 bases from V and 0 bases from J, with 10 bases between. The CDR3 is 15 amino acids. CDR1 and CDR2 (germline): MDHEN, SYDVKM.

The V gene is TRBV7-9, the J gene TRBJ2-2, with TRBD1 matching over 11 bases. V trimming: 5 bases; J trimming: 5 bases; junction bases outside the gene matches: 4. This CDR3 is built from 15 residues. Per the germline V gene, CDR1 is SEHNR and CDR2 is FQNEAQ (reference sequence). Here the CDR3 DNA reads TGTGCCAGCAGCGGTCGGGACAGGGGGACCGGGGAGCTGTTTTTT. This gives the protein CASSGRDRGTGELFF.

The chain carries TRBV5-1 and TRBJ2-7; possible D gene TRBD2, 6 bases. V was shortened by 5 bases and J by 5 bases, with 20 bases between the two germline ends. This CDR3 has 15 amino acids. From germline, CDR1 is SGHRS and CDR2 YFSETQ. This CDR3 reads CASRERASAVNEQYF. The CDR3 DNA sequence: TGCGCCAGCAGGGAGCGGGCTAGCGCTGTCAACGAGCAGTACTTC.

This rearrangement joins TRBV10-3 to TRBJ2-5; D is ambiguous. Trimming took 0 bases from V and 3 from J, leaving 5 bases between them. This CDR3 contains 13 residues. Looked up from germline, CDR1 is ENHRY and CDR2 is SYGVKD. The DNA of the CDR3 is TGTGCCATCAGTGAGTCGACCGAAGAGACCCAGTACTTC. It codes for CAISESTEETQYF.

In this sample, this clone turned up once. The chain uses TRBV11-3 and TRBJ1-1, with D hard to call. V lost 1 base, J lost 2 bases, and 8 bases lay in between. The length of the CDR3 is 14 residues. Germline V gene sequence: CDR1 SGHNT, CDR2 YENEEA. Written as DNA, the CDR3 is TGTGCCAGCAGCTTAGGGATCAAAAACACTGAAGCTTTCTTT. It specifies CASSLGIKNTEAFF.

This clone appeared a few times. The chain carries TRBV30 and TRBJ1-1; tentative D call: TRBD1 (5 bases). The CDR3 runs to 12 residues. Germline CDR1 is GTSNPN and CDR2 is SVGIG (reference sequence). V lost 2 bases and J lost 8, with 12 bases in between. In DNA, the CDR3 is TGTGCCTGGAGTCCGCTCAGGACAGAAGCTTTCTTT. Translating it yields CAWSPLRTEAFF.

The chain recombines TRBV4-3 with TRBJ2-3; 8 positions agree with TRBD1. After removal of 3 bases from V and 1 base from J, the junction contained 6 bases not matched to a gene. Germline CDR1 reads LGHNA; CDR2 reads YSLEER. The CDR3 is made up of 16 amino acids. The CDR3 protein is CASSHGQGGGTDTQYF. CDR3 bases: TGCGCCAGCAGCCATGGACAGGGTGGCGGCACAGATACGCAGTATTTT.

As for this clone: Distinct nucleotide sequences in the sample also encode this CDR3. The chain carries TRBV7-2 and TRBJ1-5; perhaps TRBD1 as D (6 bases). Trimming took off 5 bases at V and 2 bases at J, with 10 bases between the two ends. Germline lookup yields CDR1 SGHTA and CDR2 FQGNSA. CDR3 length: 14 residues. The CDR3 DNA is TGTGCCAGCAGCCCATCAGGGGGCAATCAGCCCCAGCATTTT. This gives the protein CASSPSGGNQPQHF.

The rearrangement uses TRBV7-9 and TRBJ1-2, with a possible D match to TRBD1 (5 bases). Germline assignment: CDR1 SEHNR and CDR2 FQNEAQ (reference sequence). With 0 bases removed from V and 4 bases from J, the gap between germline ends came to 12 bases. This CDR3 has 15 amino acids. Written as DNA, the CDR3 is TGTGCCAGCAGCTTAGCGCTGGCAGGGCTCTATGGCTACACCTTC. Amino acids: CASSLALAGLYGYTF.

The gene calls are TRBV5-1 and TRBJ1-2; D uncertain. From germline, CDR1 is SGHRS and CDR2 YFSETQ. This CDR3 contains 15 residues. V was trimmed by 1 base and J by 8 bases, leaving 18 bases between them. The CDR3 loop is CASSLTADKPRGYTF. DNA of the CDR3: TGCGCCAGCAGCTTGACGGCAGACAAACCGAGGGGCTACACCTTC.

V and J are TRBV7-2 and TRBJ1-3; 7 bases are shared with TRBD1. This CDR3 is built from 14 residues. Germline V lookup: CDR1 SGHTA, CDR2 FQGNSA. The J segment lost 4 bases and the V segment lost 5 bases, leaving 5 bases of the junction unmatched. CDR3 DNA: TGTGCCAGCAGCCCTACGGGACAGGGAAACACCATATATTTT. Translation gives CASSPTGQGNTIYF.

The V and J genes are TRBV4-1 and TRBJ2-7; 10 bases agree with TRBD1. CDR1 and CDR2 from the germline V gene are MGHRA and YSYEKL. The CDR3 sequence is 15 residues long. V was clipped by 2 bases and J by 7 bases; unmatched bases: 8. Here the CDR3 DNA reads TGCGCCAGCAGCCAAACAAGTGGGACAGGGGTTGAGCAGTACTTC. Its protein product is CASSQTSGTGVEQYF.

This chain connects TRBV11-1 to TRBJ2-1; 7 nucleotides align to TRBD2. The germline V gene encodes CDR1 SGHAT and CDR2 FQDESV (reference sequence). J lost 7 bases, V lost 7 bases, and 7 bases had no gene match. The CDR3 loop spans 13 amino acids. CDR3 residues: CASTNYGRNEQFF. The CDR3 nucleotides are TGTGCCAGCACCAACTACGGGAGGAATGAGCAGTTCTTC.

V gene TRBV2 combines with J gene TRBJ1-1; a possible D gene is TRBD1 (6 bases). The CDR3 totals 13 residues. Germline V lookup: CDR1 SNHLY, CDR2 FYNNEI. Deletions cut 6 bases from V and 4 bases from J, with 12 bases between. This chain's CDR3 is CASRRGAGTEAFF. The CDR3 region has the DNA TGTGCCAGCAGGCGGGGGGCGGGCACTGAAGCTTTCTTT.

V is TRBV9 and J is TRBJ2-7; TRBD2 is a possible D gene (7 bases). The ends were cut back, 1 base at V and 0 bases at J, with 8 bases in the middle. Germline values: CDR1 SGDLS, CDR2 YYNGEE. This CDR3 spans 14 amino acids. The CDR3 DNA sequence: TGTGCCAGCAGCGTAAGGGGGGGCTCCTACGAGCAGTACTTC. Protein: CASSVRGGSYEQYF.

The chain employs TRBV20-1 and TRBJ2-7; TRBD2 agrees at 10 bases. This CDR3 has 17 residues. Germline V lookup: CDR1 DFQATT, CDR2 SNEGSKA (reference sequence). The J segment lost 2 bases and the V segment lost 3 bases, leaving 13 bases of the junction unmatched. The CDR3 is CSASTSGVYGSPYEQYF. CDR3 bases: TGCAGTGCTAGTACTAGCGGGGTATATGGGTCCCCCTACGAGCAGTACTTC.

The chain employs TRBV7-3 and TRBJ1-3; the D is unclear. V lost 5 bases and J lost 1, with 6 bases in between. From germline, CDR1 is SGHTA and CDR2 FQGTGA. The length of the CDR3 is 13 residues. The CDR3 coding sequence is TGTGCCAGCAGCATCTATTCTGGAAACACCATATATTTT. It specifies CASSIYSGNTIYF.